One sample yielded the 10 T cell receptor beta chains listed below, sequenced in a study of Graves' ophthalmopathy and Graves' hyperthyroidism. Beta-chain TCR CDR3 regions were amplified from RNA transcripts. The workflow started with a first-round RT-PCR run with HTBI primers and then moved on to a second-round multiplex PCR. MiXCR, run by TCRdb on the multiplex PCR reads, gives a single entry per CDR3 protein. The sample lists about 740,000 distinct CDR3 sequences, roughly 40% occurring once. Material: peripheral blood. The receptors come from an adult man with Graves' ophthalmopathy.

The gene calls are TRBV7-9 and TRBJ2-5; D uncertain. Per germline, CDR1 SEHNR and CDR2 FQNEAQ (reference sequence). Trimming removed 6 bases from V and 1 base from J, with 18 bases in between. The CDR3 has 16 residues. CDR3 amino acids: CASSYSRRAPQETQYF. DNA for the CDR3: TGTGCCAGCAGTTACTCGAGAAGGGCTCCCCAAGAGACCCAGTACTTC.

This clonotype was seen only a few times. One base away lies a much larger clone, so this may be a sequencing read error. The CDR3 DNA reads TGTGCCATCAGTGATTTGGGAGTTTACACCTTC. As protein: CAISDLGVYTF. The chain recombines TRBV10-3 with TRBJ1-2; no reliable D call. The germline CDR1 and CDR2 sequences are ENHRY and SYGVKD. Trimming shortened V by 3 bases and J by 11 bases, and 10 bases separated the two germline ends. The CDR3 length is 11 residues.

The chain joins TRBV19 to TRBJ2-2; maybe TRBD1 (6 bases). Trimming removed 4 bases at V and 4 bases at J, with 10 bases between. Germline-derived CDR1 and CDR2 are LNHDA and SQIVND (reference sequence). The CDR3 consists of 14 residues. This CDR3 reads CASSTDRVTGELFF. The DNA for the CDR3 is TGTGCCAGTAGTACGGACAGAGTCACCGGGGAGCTGTTTTTT.

The table lists this clonotype with many counts. DNA for the CDR3: TGCGCCAGCAGGACAAGGTTCAATCAGCCCCAGCATTTT. It codes for CASRTRFNQPQHF. V usage is TRBV5-1 and J usage is TRBJ1-5; D uncertain. Germline loops: CDR1 SGHRS, CDR2 YFSETQ. V was clipped by 5 bases and J by 3 bases, with 9 bases between them. The CDR3 runs 13 residues.

The chain recombines TRBV15 with TRBJ2-5, with 7 bases aligning to TRBD1. CDR3 length equals 16 residues. J was trimmed by 4 bases and V by 1 base; bases with no gene match: 9. Germline values: CDR1 LNHNV, CDR2 YYDKDF (reference sequence). CDR3 sequence (DNA): TGTGCCACCAGCAGAGGTTCTGGGACAGATATAGAGACCCAGTACTTC. Translated, it gives CATSRGSGTDIETQYF.

This clonotype was seen only a few times. The CDR3, as DNA: TGTGCCAGCAGGATGGACAGCTATTCACCCCTCCACTTT. As protein: CASRMDSYSPLHF. The rearrangement links TRBV12-3 or TRBV12-4 to TRBJ1-6; D is possibly TRBD1 (6 bases). V lost 6 bases and J 8 bases, leaving 11 bases between the germline ends. The CDR3 consists of 13 residues.

This clonotype has at least ten counts. This rearrangement joins TRBV20-1 to TRBJ2-5; D not certain. The germline CDR1 and CDR2 sequences are DFQATT and SNEGSKA (reference sequence). This CDR3 is 14 amino acids long. The V gene lost 6 bases and the J gene lost 3 bases, with 17 bases spanning the gap. The CDR3 DNA follows: TGCAGTGCCGCCCCGGACCGCAGCGAAGAGACCCAGTACTTC. Translated: CSAAPDRSEETQYF.

This clonotype was recorded once. The genes are TRBV20-1 and TRBJ1-4, with 8 bases fitting TRBD1. The CDR3 contains 16 residues. J gave up 8 bases and V 0 bases, and 11 bases lay outside the gene matches. The germline V gene encodes CDR1 DFQATT and CDR2 SNEGSKA (reference sequence). This CDR3 is CSARDTRQGAGEKLFF. The CDR3 DNA follows: TGCAGTGCTAGAGATACGAGGCAGGGGGCAGGAGAAAAACTGTTTTTT.

This clonotype turned up a few times. The chain couples TRBV4-1 to TRBJ1-6, with D perhaps matching TRBD1 (6 bases). CDR1 is MGHRA, CDR2 YSYEKL, per germline. Deletions cut 7 bases from V and 5 bases from J, with 15 bases between. The CDR3 is 15 residues long. DNA of the CDR3: TGCGCCAGCAACCCAGGGGATTTCGATAATTCACCCCTCCACTTT. Translating gives CASNPGDFDNSPLHF.

The chain joins TRBV25-1 to TRBJ2-7; 10 nucleotides match TRBD1. CDR1 MGHDK and CDR2 SYGVNS come from the germline V gene. CDR3 length: 15 amino acids. V lost 2 bases and J lost 2; bases outside the gene matches: 3. The CDR3 sequence is CASSEAGTGAYEQYF. The CDR3 DNA follows: TGTGCCAGCAGTGAAGCGGGGACAGGGGCCTACGAGCAGTACTTC.